This note documents a single T cell receptor beta chain sequence. The sample originates from a study of shared clonotypes between healthy human individuals. CD8 cells classed as naive were CD45RO-negative and positively selected for CCR7, excluding terminally differentiated effector memory CD45RA+ cells. Only in-frame clones appear in the TCRdb table, and some are missing; sequencing was by immunoSEQ multiplex PCR. The sample includes about 2.1 million clones, around 93% seen only once; the top ten take about 1.7%. The sequence came from a man younger than 35 in good health. Some clones in this sample may be carry-over from other donors' samples. The sequencing sample was made of naive CD8+ T cells from PBMCs.

CDR3 in amino acids: CASSLGTSGYLYEQYF. In DNA form, the CDR3 reads TGTGCCAGCAGCTTAGGGACTAGCGGGTACCTCTACGAGCAGTACTTC. V is TRBV7-9 and J is TRBJ2-7; TRBD2 matches at 11 bases. V was pared by 1 base and J by 3 bases, with 5 bases of the junction left unmatched. Looked up from germline, CDR1 is SEHNR and CDR2 is FQNEAQ (reference sequence). The CDR3 runs 16 residues.